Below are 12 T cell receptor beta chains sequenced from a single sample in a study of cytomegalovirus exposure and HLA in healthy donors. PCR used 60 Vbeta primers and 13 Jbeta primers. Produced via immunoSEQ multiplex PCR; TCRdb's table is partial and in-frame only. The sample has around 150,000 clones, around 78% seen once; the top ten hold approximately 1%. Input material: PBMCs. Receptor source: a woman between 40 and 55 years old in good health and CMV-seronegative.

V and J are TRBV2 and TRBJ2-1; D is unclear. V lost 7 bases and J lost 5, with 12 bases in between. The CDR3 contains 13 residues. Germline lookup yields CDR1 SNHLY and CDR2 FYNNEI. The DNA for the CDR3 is TGTGCCAGCAAGCTAGAAGCCCACAATGAGCAGTTCTTC. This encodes CASKLEAHNEQFF.

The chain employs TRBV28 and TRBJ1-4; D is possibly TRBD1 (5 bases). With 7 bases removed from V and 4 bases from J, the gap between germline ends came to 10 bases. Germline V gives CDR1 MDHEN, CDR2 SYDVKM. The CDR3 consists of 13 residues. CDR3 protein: CASKTALNEKLFF. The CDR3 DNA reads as TGTGCCAGCAAGACAGCCCTTAATGAAAAACTGTTTTTT.

As DNA, the CDR3 is TGTGCCTGGAGTTTGCCGGGACAGGGCTACGAGCAGTACTTC. The encoded protein is CAWSLPGQGYEQYF. This rearrangement joins TRBV30 to TRBJ2-7, with TRBD1 matching 9 bases. There are 14 residues in the CDR3. Per the germline V gene, CDR1 is GTSNPN and CDR2 is SVGIG (reference sequence). Unmatched junction bases numbered 5, after V lost 2 bases and J lost 3 bases.

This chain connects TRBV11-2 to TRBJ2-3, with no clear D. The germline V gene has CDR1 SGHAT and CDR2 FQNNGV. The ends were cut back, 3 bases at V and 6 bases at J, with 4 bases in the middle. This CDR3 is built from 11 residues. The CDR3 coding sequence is TGTGCCAGCAGCTTGGCTGATACGCAGTATTTT. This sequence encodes CASSLADTQYF.

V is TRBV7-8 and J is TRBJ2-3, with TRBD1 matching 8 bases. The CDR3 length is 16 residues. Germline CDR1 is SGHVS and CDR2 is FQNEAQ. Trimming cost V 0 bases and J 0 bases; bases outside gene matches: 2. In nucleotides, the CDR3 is TGTGCCAGCAGCTTAGCGACAGGGGCTAGCACAGATACGCAGTATTTT. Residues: CASSLATGASTDTQYF.

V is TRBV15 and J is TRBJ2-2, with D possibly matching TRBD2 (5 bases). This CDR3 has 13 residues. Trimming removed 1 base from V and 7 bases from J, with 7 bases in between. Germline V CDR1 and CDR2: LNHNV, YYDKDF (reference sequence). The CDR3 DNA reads TGTGCCACCAGCAGAGGGAGGATCGGGGAGCTGTTTTTT. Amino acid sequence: CATSRGRIGELFF.

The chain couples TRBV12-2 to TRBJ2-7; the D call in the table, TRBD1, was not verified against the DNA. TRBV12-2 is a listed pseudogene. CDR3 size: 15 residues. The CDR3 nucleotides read TGTGCAAGTCGCTTAGGTTGCAGATCCTCCTACGAGCAGTACTTC. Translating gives CASRLGCRSSYEQYF.

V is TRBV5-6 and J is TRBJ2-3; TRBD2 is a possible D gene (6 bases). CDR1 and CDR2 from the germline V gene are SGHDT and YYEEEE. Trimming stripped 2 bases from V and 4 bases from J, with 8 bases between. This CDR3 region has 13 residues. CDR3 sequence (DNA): TGTGCCAGCAGCTTCTCGGGGGCAGATACGCAGTATTTT. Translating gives CASSFSGADTQYF.

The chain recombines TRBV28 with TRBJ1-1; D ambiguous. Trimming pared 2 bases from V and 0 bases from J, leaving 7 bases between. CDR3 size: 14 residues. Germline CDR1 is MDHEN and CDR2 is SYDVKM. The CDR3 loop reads CASSLRSLNTEAFF. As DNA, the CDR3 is TGTGCCAGCAGTTTACGTAGTCTGAACACTGAAGCTTTCTTT.

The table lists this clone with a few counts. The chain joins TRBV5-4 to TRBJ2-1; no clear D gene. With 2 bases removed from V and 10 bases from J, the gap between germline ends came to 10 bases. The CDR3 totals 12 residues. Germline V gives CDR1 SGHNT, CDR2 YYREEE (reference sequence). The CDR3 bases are TGTGCCAGCAGCTTACCTAGGTCCGAGCAGTTCTTC. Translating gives CASSLPRSEQFF.

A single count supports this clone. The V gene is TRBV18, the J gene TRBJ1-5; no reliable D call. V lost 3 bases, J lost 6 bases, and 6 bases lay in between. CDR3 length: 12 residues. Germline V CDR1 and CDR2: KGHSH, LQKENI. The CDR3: CASSPEAQPQHF. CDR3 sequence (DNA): TGTGCCAGCTCACCTGAAGCTCAGCCCCAGCATTTT.

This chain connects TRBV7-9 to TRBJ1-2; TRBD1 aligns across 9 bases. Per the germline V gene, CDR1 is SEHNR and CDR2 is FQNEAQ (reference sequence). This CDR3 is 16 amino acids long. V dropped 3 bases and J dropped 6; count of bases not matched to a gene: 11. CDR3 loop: CASSFTPGTGYDGYTF. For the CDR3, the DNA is TGTGCCAGCAGCTTCACCCCCGGGACAGGGTACGATGGCTACACCTTC. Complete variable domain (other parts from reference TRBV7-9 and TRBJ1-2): DTGVSQNPRHKITKRGQNVTFRCDPISEHNRLYWYRQTLGQGPEFLTYFQNEAQLEKSRLLSDRFSAERPKGSFSTLEIQRTEQGDSAMYLCASSFTPGTGYDGYTFGSGTRLTVV.